Listed here are 28 T cell receptor beta chains from one sample, sequenced in a study of T cell repertoires in cytomegalovirus infection. TCRdb analysed the reads with MiXCR anew, one entry per CDR3 protein. The data show about 74,000 distinct CDR3 sequences, about 29% seen once. These receptors' targets are unknown. The sample here was CD8+ T cells from cultured PBMCs, taken from culture after CMV antigen stimulation. All receptors come from a human donor in good health (CMV status not recorded). Some clones in this sample may be carry-over from other donors' samples.

This clonotype occurred a few times. This sequence joins TRBV7-2 and TRBJ2-3; 10 bases line up with TRBD2. CDR3 length: 14 residues. V lost 0 bases to trimming and J lost 14 bases; unmatched junction nucleotides: 8. Germline V gene sequence: CDR1 SGHTA, CDR2 FQGNSA. DNA of the CDR3: TGTGCCAGCAGCTTAGCGGCTAGCGGGGGTGAAGGGTATTTT. Translation: CASSLAASGGEGYF.

This clonotype showed up just a few times. The chain joins TRBV6-6 to TRBJ2-3; the D gene is possibly TRBD2 (6 bases). With 6 bases removed from V and 0 bases from J, the gap between germline ends came to 10 bases. Germline lookup yields CDR1 MNHNY and CDR2 SVGAGI (reference sequence). The CDR3 sequence is 14 residues long. The CDR3 bases are TGTGCCAGCAGACGGGAGACTAGCACAGATACGCAGTATTTT. This encodes CASRRETSTDTQYF.

As regards this clonotype: A much larger clone lies a single base off, so this may be a read error. This chain uses TRBV12-3 or TRBV12-4 with TRBJ2-1, with D perhaps TRBD2 (5 bases). Trimming shortened V by 2 bases and J by 2 bases, and 10 bases separated the two germline ends. The CDR3 runs to 15 residues. In DNA, the CDR3 is TGTGCCAGCAGTTTATGGACGGGAACCTACAATGAGCAGTTCTTC. It encodes CASSLWTGTYNEQFF.

As concerns this clonotype: The junction differs from germline at one of its ends, possibly a read error. The chain has TRBV7-7 and TRBJ2-2; D ambiguous. The CDR3 length is 13 residues. The V gene's germline CDR1 is SSHAT and CDR2 FNYEAQ (reference sequence). As DNA, the CDR3 is TGTGCTAGCAGCTTGAGAGCTCCCGGGGAGCTGTTTTTT. Amino acids: CASSLRAPGELFF.

This clonotype has only a few counts. The chain joins TRBV25-1 to TRBJ1-1; D might be TRBD1 (6 bases). Germline V gene sequence: CDR1 MGHDK, CDR2 SYGVNS. The V end was cut by 1 base, the J end by 1 base, with 16 bases between. The length of the CDR3 is 17 residues. The CDR3 sequence is CASSELSKDRKNTEAFF. The DNA for the CDR3 is TGTGCCAGCAGTGAATTATCCAAGGACAGAAAGAACACTGAAGCTTTCTTT.

The chain has TRBV24-1 and TRBJ1-2, with a tentative D call TRBD1 (6 bases). V was cut by 4 bases and J by 8 bases, with 13 bases left in between. The CDR3 runs to 13 residues. The germline V gene encodes CDR1 KGHDR and CDR2 SFDVKD. The CDR3 region is CATSDSDSRGYTF. Here the CDR3 DNA reads TGTGCCACCAGTGACTCGGACAGCCGGGGCTACACCTTC.

In its sample, this clonotype was seen a few times. The V call is TRBV12-3 or TRBV12-4, the J call TRBJ1-1; D is uncertain. The V end was cut by 6 bases, the J end by 3 bases, with 14 bases between. CDR3 size: 14 residues. CDR3 sequence: CASSPPGRDTEAFF. DNA for the CDR3: TGTGCCAGCAGCCCCCCCGGGAGGGACACTGAAGCTTTCTTT.

This sequence joins TRBV11-3 and TRBJ2-5; D could derive from TRBD1 or TRBD2 (5 bases each). The germline gives CDR1 SGHNT, CDR2 YENEEA. The CDR3 extends over 14 amino acids. V was pared by 5 bases and J by 2 bases, with 12 bases between. The CDR3 nucleotides read TGTGCCAGCAGCCCCGGGACCAGACAAGAGACCCAGTACTTC. This encodes CASSPGTRQETQYF.

This clonotype was counted at least ten times. This chain joins TRBV29-1 and TRBJ2-1; no clear D. Germline CDR1 is SQVTM and CDR2 is ANQGSEA. The CDR3 extends over 12 amino acids. Deletions cut 6 bases from V and 1 base from J, with 7 bases between. As DNA, the CDR3 is TGCAGCGTCCAGTTATCCTACAATGAGCAGTTCTTC. Encoded protein: CSVQLSYNEQFF.

The rearrangement links TRBV12-3 or TRBV12-4 to TRBJ2-1; TRBD2 agrees at 12 bases. Germline trimming cut 10 bases from V and 5 bases from J; bases unmatched to any gene: 6. This CDR3 comprises 14 residues. The CDR3 is CATSTSGSNNEQFF. CDR3 nucleotides: TGTGCCACCTCGACTAGCGGGAGCAACAATGAGCAGTTCTTC.

This clonotype has a count of ten or more. The CDR3 sequence is CASSLKTVTHNEQFF. The CDR3 bases are TGCGCCAGCAGCTTGAAGACAGTTACCCACAATGAGCAGTTCTTC. The chain uses TRBV5-1 and TRBJ2-1, with D tentatively TRBD1 (5 bases). CDR3 length: 15 amino acids. Trimming stripped 1 base from V and 5 bases from J, with 13 bases between. Germline values: CDR1 SGHRS, CDR2 YFSETQ.

The chain is built from TRBV28 and TRBJ2-3; D gene ambiguous. This CDR3 region has 14 residues. V shed 3 bases and J shed 7 bases, with 14 bases lying between them. CDR1 is MDHEN, CDR2 SYDVKM, per germline. Here the CDR3 reads CASSFSDGLYTQYF. CDR3 bases: TGTGCCAGCAGTTTTTCGGACGGATTGTATACGCAGTATTTT.

In its sample, this clonotype was seen a few times. The V gene is TRBV29-1, the J gene TRBJ2-5; maybe TRBD2 (6 bases). Trimming removed 2 bases from V and 0 bases from J, with 10 bases in between. The CDR3 sequence is 14 residues long. Germline V gene sequence: CDR1 SQVTM, CDR2 ANQGSEA. CDR3 coding DNA: TGCAGCGTTGAAAAATGGACTAACCAAGAGACCCAGTACTTC. Translated, it gives CSVEKWTNQETQYF.

The V gene is TRBV2, the J gene TRBJ2-7; D gene uncertain. Germline CDR1 reads SNHLY; CDR2 reads FYNNEI. Trimming left V 4 bases short and J 3 bases short, with 19 bases between. This CDR3 has 16 amino acids. The CDR3 region is CASSGKDSPPYYEQYF. The CDR3 DNA reads TGTGCCAGCAGTGGGAAAGATTCCCCTCCATACTACGAGCAGTACTTC.

The chain joins TRBV7-9 to TRBJ1-1; a weak D match, TRBD1 (6 bases). This CDR3 is 14 amino acids long. Germline V gene lookup returns CDR1 SEHNR and CDR2 FQNEAQ (reference sequence). V dropped 4 bases and J dropped 3 bases, with 12 bases sitting between them. The CDR3 bases are TGTGCCAGCAGCTCCAGGGGTATTGACACTGAAGCTTTCTTT. This gives the protein CASSSRGIDTEAFF.

The V call is TRBV12-3 or TRBV12-4, the J call TRBJ1-5, with D uncertain. CDR3 length: 14 amino acids. V lost 6 bases and J lost 1, with 10 bases in between. CDR3 nucleotide sequence: TGTGCCAGCAGCAACGCCAGAAGCAATCAGCCCCAGCATTTT. Its protein product is CASSNARSNQPQHF.

This clonotype was counted at least ten times. This chain uses TRBV7-6 with TRBJ2-2, with 13 bases identical to TRBD2. This CDR3 comprises 17 residues. J lost 4 bases, V lost 3 bases, and 5 bases had no gene match. Germline V gene sequence: CDR1 SGHVS, CDR2 FNYEAQ. CDR3 in amino acids: CASSLRTSGRGTGELFF. CDR3 sequence (DNA): TGTGCCAGCAGCTTGAGGACTAGCGGGAGAGGCACCGGGGAGCTGTTTTTT.

The sample holds a few counts of this clonotype. The V gene is TRBV7-9, the J gene TRBJ2-5; possible D gene TRBD2, 5 bases. The CDR3 totals 13 residues. V gave up 5 bases and J gave up 4 bases, with 11 bases separating them. Germline CDR1 reads SEHNR; CDR2 reads FQNEAQ (reference sequence). The CDR3 protein is CASSPADGETQYF. The CDR3 DNA reads as TGTGCCAGCAGCCCAGCGGACGGAGAGACCCAGTACTTC.

The chain is built from TRBV27 and TRBJ1-5; no clear D gene. Trimming left V 6 bases short and J 3 bases short, with 9 bases between. The CDR3 runs 13 residues. The germline V gene has CDR1 MNHEY and CDR2 SMNVEV (reference sequence). CDR3 coding DNA: TGTGCCAGCAGGAGACACAACAATCAGCCCCAGCATTTT. Translation gives CASRRHNNQPQHF.

This clonotype came up many times. The chain is built from TRBV27 and TRBJ1-2; possibly TRBD1 for D (5 bases). Trimming stripped 1 base from V and 6 bases from J, with 9 bases between. The germline gives CDR1 MNHEY, CDR2 SMNVEV (reference sequence). The CDR3 runs 13 residues. The CDR3 sequence: CASSLFGGDGYTF. CDR3 sequence (DNA): TGTGCCAGCAGTTTATTCGGGGGGGATGGCTACACCTTC.

This chain joins TRBV6-2 or TRBV6-3 and TRBJ2-1, with D possibly being TRBD1 (6 bases). Trimming removed 6 bases at V and 6 bases at J, with 12 bases between. The CDR3 has 13 residues. Germline loops: CDR1 MNHEY, CDR2 SVGEGT. The CDR3 is CASSQGLSNEQFF. CDR3 nucleotides: TGTGCCAGCAGCCAGGGGCTTTCCAATGAGCAGTTCTTC.

The rearrangement joins TRBV12-3 or TRBV12-4 to TRBJ2-7, with a possible D match to TRBD2 (5 bases). Trimming removed 6 bases from V and 4 bases from J, with 10 bases in between. This CDR3 region has 12 residues. CDR3 coding DNA: TGTGCCAGCAGCCAGCGGCTTTACGAGCAGTACTTC. This codes for CASSQRLYEQYF.

The chain employs TRBV6-4 and TRBJ2-3; D perhaps matches TRBD1 (5 bases). With 4 bases removed from V and 3 bases from J, the gap between germline ends came to 8 bases. The CDR3 length is 13 residues. The V gene's germline CDR1 is MRHNA and CDR2 SNTAGT. CDR3 in amino acids: CASSARETDTQYF. The CDR3 DNA reads as TGTGCCAGCAGTGCCAGGGAAACAGATACGCAGTATTTT.

This clonotype has more than one count but fewer than ten. This CDR3 reads CASSLTGGFGNTIYF. The CDR3 nucleotides are TGTGCCAGCAGCTTGACAGGGGGATTCGGAAACACCATATATTTT. The chain employs TRBV11-2 and TRBJ1-3, with 9 bases that match TRBD1. Trimming at V came to 3 bases and at J to 4 bases, leaving 4 bases not matched to a gene. CDR3 length equals 15 residues. Germline loops: CDR1 SGHAT, CDR2 FQNNGV.

The chain is built from TRBV28 and TRBJ2-5; 10 nucleotides align to TRBD2. V gave up 5 bases and J gave up 5 bases; unmatched junction bases: 11. Per the germline V gene, CDR1 is MDHEN and CDR2 is SYDVKM. CDR3 length: 16 amino acids. The CDR3 is CASSLGLAGAHETQYF. CDR3 bases: TGTGCCAGCAGTCTCGGGCTAGCGGGAGCCCACGAGACCCAGTACTTC.

As regards this clonotype: Compared with germline, one end of the junction differs, possibly owing to a read error. This rearrangement joins TRBV14 to TRBJ1-1, with D unresolved. Germline V gene lookup returns CDR1 SGHDN and CDR2 FVKESK. CDR3 size: 15 residues. CDR3 in amino acids: CANSQDPRGNTEAFF. DNA of the CDR3: TGTGCCAACAGCCAAGATCCCCGAGGGAACACTGAAGCTTTCTTT.

This clonotype was detected a few times. The chain is built from TRBV12-3 or TRBV12-4 and TRBJ2-1; no clear D gene. Trimming took 7 bases from V and 0 from J, leaving 10 bases between them. This CDR3 has 14 amino acids. Here the CDR3 DNA reads TGTGCCAGCACCCCAGGTGGCTCCTACAATGAGCAGTTCTTC. Protein sequence: CASTPGGSYNEQFF.

This clonotype was seen a handful of times. This chain links TRBV12-5 with TRBJ2-1; D remains unclear. V lost 5 bases, J lost 8 bases, and 22 bases lay in between. This CDR3 is 16 amino acids long. CDR1 and CDR2 from the germline V gene are LGHNT and FRNRAP. This CDR3 reads CASGDPEDKPSDEQFF. The CDR3 DNA follows: TGTGCTAGTGGTGACCCCGAAGACAAGCCTTCCGATGAGCAGTTCTTC.